This T cell receptor beta chain emerged from a study of blood T cell repertoires in COVID-19. Study summary: T cells, B-cell-depleted T cells, or PBMCs provided the cDNA or gDNA that served as material.

CDR1 SGHRS and CDR2 YFSETQ come from the germline V gene. Trimming cost V 2 bases and J 7 bases, with 4 bases left between them. This CDR3 comprises 11 residues. How the authors handled the data: Estimation of nucleated cell counts relied on the amplification of reference gene primers. Method: immunoSEQ multiplex PCR; TCRdb's copy keeps in-frame clones and lacks some. From that table come the V and J calls and clone size; the DNA was used to work out D and trimming. The table has roughly 210,000 clones, less than 90% seen once. This TCR derives from a man between 65 and 80 years old with acute or convalescent COVID-19. Material: peripheral blood. The chain links TRBV5-1 to TRBJ2-1; no firm D call. CDR3 nucleotide sequence: TGCGCCAGCAGCTTTTCGAATGAGCAGTTCTTC. Amino acid sequence: CASSFSNEQFF.